This TCR beta chain was found in a study of T cell clonality in common variable immunodeficiency. CDR3 length equals 17 residues. V shed 1 base and J shed 0 bases, with 15 bases lying between them. Germline-derived CDR1 and CDR2 are SGHVS and FQNEAQ. This clone was observed at least ten times. The antigen is not known. The read falls 3 residues short of the CDR3 end, and the missing part is taken from the germline J gene. Study-wide results and caveats: Reportedly, TCR beta sequences from common variable immunodeficiency showed fewer deletions and N-nucleotide insertions. TCRbeta clonality was increased in CVID versus healthy controls.

Control and CVID samples contributed equal amounts of genomic DNA. Profiling relied on immunoSEQ multiplex PCR, and the TCRdb table lists in-frame clones only, not all of them. The sample is made up of some 52,000 clones, none counted only once. V and J are TRBV7-8 and TRBJ1-1; D perhaps matches TRBD1 (6 bases). Sequencing input: peripheral blood mononuclear cells. This TCR derives from a person aged 18 to 70 in good health. The CDR3 bases that were read are TGTGCCAGCAGCTTAGACCCAGGACAGCTAATGAACACTGAA. Residues: CASSLDPGQLMNTE. The whole CDR3 reads CASSLDPGQLMNTEAFF.